This T cell receptor beta chain was documented in a study of T cell responses to AZD1222 COVID-19 vaccine. Germline V CDR1 and CDR2: SGHTA, FQGTGA. The CDR3 runs to 13 residues. Trimming removed 1 base at V and 8 bases at J, with 11 bases between. Assay used: immunoSEQ multiplex PCR; TCRdb lists only in-frame clones, some missing. The repertoire holds nearly 90,000 clones, with roughly 88% as singletons. Study-wide points: Dominant at 160-218 and 743-854, vaccine-associated CD4 TCRs also spanned spike.

This clone was counted only a few times. The antigen is unknown. The material sequenced was peripheral blood, taken on day 0 of MenACWY control vaccination. The chain has TRBV7-3 and TRBJ1-2; D remains ambiguous. The TCR comes from an adult in good health. CDR3 coding DNA: TGTGCCAGCAGCTTAAGGACTCATGAGGGCTACACCTTC. This encodes CASSLRTHEGYTF.